A selection of T cell receptor beta chains follows, all from one sample in a study of OX40 agonist ivuxolimab in advanced cancers. Profiled with immunoSEQ multiplex PCR; TCRdb holds only in-frame clones, not every one. The sample carries around 78,000 clones, more than 75% recorded once. The source material was CD4+ or CD8+ T cells sorted from blood, sampled in a trial of the OX40 agonist ivuxolimab. These receptors were obtained from an adult with an advanced solid tumor such as melanoma, head and neck, liver or kidney cancer. Both conserved end residues are part of each CDR3. Fields, in order: V gene, J gene, CDR3 protein.

>TRBV7-9|TRBJ2-7
CASSLADREVGEQYF
>TRBV18|TRBJ2-7
CASSPNSGSGWDEQYF
>TRBV6-5|TRBJ2-1
CASTRQGRYEQFF
>TRBV6-5|TRBJ1-1
CASRDGMNTEAFF
>TRBV6-5|TRBJ2-7
CASSVSFGTRYEQYF
>TRBV5-1|TRBJ2-3
CASSLGSVGADTQYF
>TRBV10-1|TRBJ2-7
CASSDGSSVPNEQYF
>TRBV28|TRBJ2-7
CASSLMGNEQYF
>TRBV11-3|TRBJ2-3
CASSLGGEGADTQYF
>TRBV4-1|TRBJ2-1
CASSHYPGEMSYNEQFF
>TRBV19|TRBJ1-1
CASSRDRGRDTEAFF
>TRBV4-1|TRBJ2-1
CASSQDGSGYYNEQFF
>TRBV6-1|TRBJ2-7
CASTHSGVYEQYF
>TRBV18|TRBJ2-7
CASSPDRGLNEQYF
>TRBV6-1|TRBJ2-5
CASSAALGNQETQYF
>TRBV11-1|TRBJ2-7
CASSLEVLSGSGYEQYF
>TRBV5-1|TRBJ2-5
CASSLAGQGMETQYF
>TRBV5-1|TRBJ2-7
CASTPLAGVSSYEQYF
>TRBV10-3|TRBJ1-5
CAISDWGGGQPQHF
>TRBV12-5|TRBJ2-7
CASGFGTGGSYEQYF
>TRBV20-1|TRBJ2-1
CSALRRNEQFF
>TRBV5-6|TRBJ2-3
CASSLPGQNTDTQYF
>TRBV6-1|TRBJ2-5
CASSDRGTQYF
>TRBV13|TRBJ2-1
CASSLVAGGQDNEQFF
>TRBV7-2|TRBJ2-5
CASSLRQGGPETQYF
>TRBV15|TRBJ1-1
CATSRDRTGDTEAFF
>TRBV5-1|TRBJ2-1
CASSPPSSGILLNEQFF
>TRBV19|TRBJ2-6
CASSRGRTGAGANVLTF
>TRBV6-5|TRBJ1-2
CASRGTVYGYTF
>TRBV28|TRBJ2-7
CASNTIYEQYF
>TRBV12-2|TRBJ2-7
CASRLARRERYEQYF
>TRBV15|TRBJ2-1
CATSRGGGRQYNEQFF
>TRBV11-3|TRBJ2-5
CASSLGILAGGGETQYF
>TRBV6-1|TRBJ2-2
CASSEWRLNTGELFF
>TRBV9|TRBJ2-7
CASSRAGAGEQYF